The TCR beta chain under discussion was sequenced for a study of post-analysis software for immune sequencing data. Study in general: The courses of disease that were included comprised relapsing-remitting, secondary progressive and progressive-relapsing multiple sclerosis. The study's findings and limits: Those samples that were prepared in the same batch co-clustered strongly by F measure. Patients showed TRBV5-6, TRBV5-1 and TRBV20-1 among roughly 5 TRBV segments more frequent than in controls. Among multiple sclerosis patients, normalized Chao1 diversity was significantly below that of controls.

TCR beta cDNA libraries included unique molecular identifiers. T cells numbering roughly 0.9 to 10 million yielded cDNA molecules that totaled about 500,000. TCRdb analysed the PCR reads with MiXCR anew, one entry per CDR3 protein. This sample carries some 690,000 distinct CDR3 sequences, about 27% of them seen once, and the ten largest clones take 0.55% to 0.65%. A note on this clonotype: Its antigen is as yet unknown.

Germline V gene data show CDR1 as MDHEN and CDR2 as SYDVKM. This CDR3 comprises 15 residues. Between the trimmed V and J ends, which lost 5 bases and 2 bases, there was a span of 14 bases. This clonotype was sampled from a girl between 5 and 17 years old with multiple sclerosis. Sequencing was carried out using blood. The J gene is TRBJ2-3, the V gene TRBV28; D is possibly TRBD2 (5 bases). The CDR3 DNA reads as TGTGCCAGCAGTCCGGACTTAGAGCTCACAGATACGCAGTATTTT. This translates into CASSPDLELTDTQYF. Combining the CDR3 with reference TRBV28 and TRBJ2-3 gives the whole variable domain DVKVTQSSRYLVKRTGEKVFLECVQDMDHENMFWYRQDPGLGLRLIYFSYDVKMKEKGDIPEGYSVSREKKERFSLILESASTNQTSMYLCASSPDLELTDTQYFGPGTRLTVL.